The 2 T cell receptor beta chains in this list originate from one sample, sequenced in a study of control samples from healthy donors and cancer patients. Profiled with immunoSEQ multiplex PCR; TCRdb holds only in-frame clones, not every one. In the table there are fewer than 200,000 clones, 96% of which are singletons. Sequenced sample: blood. The receptors here all came from a woman in her thirties in good health.

This chain links TRBV6-5 with TRBJ2-5; 11 nucleotides line up with TRBD1. The junction had 1 base not matched to a gene; V was cut back by 5 bases and J by 5 bases. Germline CDR1 is MNHEY and CDR2 is SVGAGI. The CDR3 is 13 amino acids. CDR3 loop: CASSRDRGETQYF. For the CDR3, the DNA is TGTGCCAGCAGTAGGGACAGGGGGGAGACCCAGTACTTC.

The rearrangement joins TRBV5-1 to TRBJ1-6; D may be TRBD1 (5 bases). V shed 3 bases and J shed 7 bases, with 11 bases lying between them. Germline assignment: CDR1 SGHRS and CDR2 YFSETQ. The CDR3 is 14 amino acids. The DNA of the CDR3 is TGCGCCAGCAGCTCGGGACCGGGGAATTCACCCCTCCACTTT. Encoded protein: CASSSGPGNSPLHF.